These 25 T cell receptor beta chains originate from one sample sequenced in a study of vaccination and CD4 T cells after COVID-19. Cultured CD4+ T cell DNA underwent sequencing with the Oncomine TCR Beta short-read assay. TCRdb called the PCR reads again in MiXCR, with one record for every CDR3 protein. The table lists about 17,000 distinct CDR3 sequences, 45% to 60% of them singletons. As for time point: late sampling 161 to 241 days after vaccination in a few convalescent patients. Treatment here: approximately 11-day PBMC culture with coronavirus spike peptide pools or control peptides (ViraFEST assay). These TCRs are of unknown antigen specificity. The sequences come from CD4+ T cells from blood, cultured in vitro, collected about 7 months after SARS-CoV-2 vaccination. These receptors were obtained from a human donor who had recovered from COVID-19.

The chain uses TRBV7-9 and TRBJ1-3, with D maybe TRBD1 (5 bases). Germline CDR1 reads SEHNR; CDR2 reads FQNEAQ (reference sequence). The CDR3 has 14 residues. V was clipped by 3 bases and J by 0 bases, with 6 bases between them. The CDR3 DNA reads as TGTGCCAGCAGCTTCAGGGTCTCTGGAAACACCATATATTTT. It translates to CASSFRVSGNTIYF.

The CDR3 reads CASSTGLLYEQYF. CDR3 bases: TGTGCCAGTAGTACCGGACTTCTCTACGAGCAGTACTTC. The V gene is TRBV19, the J gene TRBJ2-7, with D possibly being TRBD2 (5 bases). This CDR3 has 13 residues. The ends were cut back, 4 bases at V and 3 bases at J, with 10 bases in the middle. Germline V gene data show CDR1 as LNHDA and CDR2 as SQIVND (reference sequence).

This clonotype was seen more than once but under ten times. Mismatch with germline at one junction end may stem from a read error. CDR3 region: CASSVPQETLYF. The CDR3 DNA reads as TGTGCCAGCAGTGTCCCCCAGGAAACGCTGTATTTT. The V gene is TRBV25-1, the J gene TRBJ2-3, with no clear D. The germline V gene encodes CDR1 MGHDK and CDR2 SYGVNS. The CDR3 is made up of 12 amino acids.

The chain links TRBV20-1 to TRBJ2-2; unclear D gene. This CDR3 has 12 residues. Trimming left V 1 base short and J 5 bases short, with 5 bases between. Germline assignment: CDR1 DFQATT and CDR2 SNEGSKA (reference sequence). In DNA form, the CDR3 reads TGCAGTGCTAGAGTCCAAACCGGGGAGCTGTTTTTT. Its translation is CSARVQTGELFF.

The chain links TRBV24-1 to TRBJ1-5, with TRBD1 identical over 9 bases. Per germline, CDR1 KGHDR and CDR2 SFDVKD. V dropped 2 bases and J dropped 0; count of bases not matched to a gene: 10. The CDR3 length is 19 residues. In DNA form, the CDR3 reads TGTGCCACCAGTGATTCGGACAGGGGAGAGGCATATAGCAATCAGCCCCAGCATTTT. As protein: CATSDSDRGEAYSNQPQHF.

The V and J genes are TRBV7-6 and TRBJ1-3, with 11 bases that match TRBD1. Germline V CDR1 and CDR2: SGHVS, FNYEAQ. The CDR3 contains 17 residues. The ends lost 5 bases at V and 0 bases at J; junction bases unmatched: 6. The CDR3 here is CASSPGQGAYSGNTIYF. The CDR3 DNA follows: TGTGCCAGCAGCCCCGGACAGGGGGCTTACTCTGGAAACACCATATATTTT.

The chain carries TRBV19 and TRBJ2-1; TRBD2 agrees at 8 bases. This CDR3 contains 15 residues. With V trimmed by 5 bases and J by 7 bases, 10 bases remained unmatched. Germline CDR1 LNHDA, CDR2 SQIVND (reference sequence). The CDR3 loop is CASSPRSGSLNEQFF. The CDR3 DNA follows: TGTGCCAGTAGTCCGAGAAGCGGGAGTTTAAATGAGCAGTTCTTC.

The chain links TRBV6-1 to TRBJ1-1; 8 bases fit TRBD1. The CDR3 runs to 13 residues. V gave up 6 bases and J gave up 8 bases; unmatched junction bases: 8. Looked up from germline, CDR1 is MNHNS and CDR2 is SASEGT. In DNA, the CDR3 is TGTGCCAGCAGCCGAGGACAGGGAATGGAAGCTTTCTTT. Translated, it gives CASSRGQGMEAFF.

This clonotype has a handful of counts. The chain joins TRBV20-1 to TRBJ2-1; D gene uncertain. The CDR3 runs 10 residues. CDR1 DFQATT and CDR2 SNEGSKA come from the germline V gene (reference sequence). Trimming stripped 6 bases from V and 7 bases from J, with 7 bases between. CDR3 in DNA: TGCAGTGCCTTCACGAATGAGCAGTTCTTC. This gives the protein CSAFTNEQFF.

This chain links TRBV15 with TRBJ1-2, with 7 positions matching TRBD1. V shed 3 bases and J 10 bases; nucleotides not matched to a gene: 2. The germline CDR1 and CDR2 sequences are LNHNV and YYDKDF (reference sequence). CDR3 length equals 11 residues. As DNA, the CDR3 is TGTGCCACCAGCAGCGACAGGGACTACACCTTC. Residues: CATSSDRDYTF.

The J gene is TRBJ1-1, the V gene TRBV20-1; D is perhaps TRBD1 (6 bases). This CDR3 has 14 residues. V lost 5 bases and J lost 1, with 14 bases in between. The germline V gene has CDR1 DFQATT and CDR2 SNEGSKA (reference sequence). CDR3 DNA: TGCAGTGCTCGGGACACTGGAAGGAACACTGAAGCTTTCTTT. This translates into CSARDTGRNTEAFF.

The V and J genes are TRBV7-9 and TRBJ2-5; D gene ambiguous. V was clipped by 5 bases and J by 2 bases, with 12 bases between them. The CDR3 spans 14 residues. The germline V gene has CDR1 SEHNR and CDR2 FQNEAQ (reference sequence). CDR3 bases: TGTGCCAGCAGCCACCCGGACGGTCAAGAGACCCAGTACTTC. Encoded protein: CASSHPDGQETQYF.

In its sample, this clonotype was seen a few times. The genes are TRBV4-2 and TRBJ1-5; 7 positions match TRBD1. The CDR3 totals 14 residues. V shed 0 bases and J 5 bases; nucleotides not matched to a gene: 1. CDR1 is LGHNA and CDR2 is YNFKEQ in the germline V gene. The CDR3 DNA reads TGTGCCAGCAGCCAAGATAGGGGGCATCAGCCCCAGCATTTT. This translates into CASSQDRGHQPQHF.

The genes are TRBV6-5 and TRBJ2-5, with D possibly being TRBD2 (6 bases). Between the trimmed V and J ends, which lost 0 bases and 5 bases, there was a span of 10 bases. The CDR3 totals 14 residues. Germline assignment: CDR1 MNHEY and CDR2 SVGAGI. CDR3 bases: TGTGCCAGCAGTTACTCTCGGCTAGCGGAGACCCAGTACTTC. It translates to CASSYSRLAETQYF.

The chain combines TRBV6-1 with TRBJ2-5; 8 nucleotides line up with TRBD2. CDR1 MNHNS and CDR2 SASEGT come from the germline V gene. Losses at the gene ends were 6 bases for V and 4 bases for J; bases not matched to a gene: 4. The CDR3 totals 13 residues. CDR3 coding DNA: TGTGCCAGCAGGCGGGGGGTAAGAGAGACCCAGTACTTC. It is translated as CASRRGVRETQYF.

The CDR3 sequence is CSATHSPGELFF. The CDR3 region has the DNA TGCAGTGCTACCCACAGTCCGGGGGAGCTGTTTTTT. This chain links TRBV20-1 with TRBJ2-2; D gene uncertain. Germline CDR1 DFQATT, CDR2 SNEGSKA (reference sequence). V dropped 4 bases and J dropped 8 bases, with 11 bases sitting between them. The CDR3 totals 12 residues.

This chain connects TRBV7-2 to TRBJ2-5; the D gene is possibly TRBD2 (5 bases). V lost 5 bases and J 5 bases, leaving 15 bases between the germline ends. CDR3 size: 14 residues. The V gene's germline CDR1 is SGHTA and CDR2 FQGNSA. Here the CDR3 reads CASSKSLAVETQYF. The CDR3 nucleotides read TGTGCCAGCAGCAAAAGCCTAGCAGTGGAGACCCAGTACTTC. Full variable domain (remainder filled in from reference TRBV7-2 and TRBJ2-5): GAGVSQSPSNKVTEKGKDVELRCDPISGHTALYWYRQSLGQGLEFLIYFQGNSAPDKSGLPSDRFSAERTGGSVSTLTIQRTQQEDSAVYLCASSKSLAVETQYFGPGTRLLVL.

This clonotype came up a few times. J is TRBJ2-7 and V is TRBV21-1; the table's TRBD2 call for D was not verified on the DNA. TRBV21-1 is a known pseudogene. The CDR3 spans 16 residues. CDR3 sequence: CASSKQGLAGHYEQYF. The DNA for the CDR3 is TGTGCCAGCAGCAAGCAGGGACTAGCGGGCCACTACGAGCAGTACTTC.

This clonotype was counted only a few times. The chain uses TRBV20-1 and TRBJ2-3; 8 positions agree with TRBD2. The CDR3 spans 15 residues. Germline loops: CDR1 DFQATT, CDR2 SNEGSKA (reference sequence). J was trimmed by 5 bases and V by 6 bases; bases with no gene match: 13. CDR3 coding DNA: TGCAGTGCAACCGGGACTAGTCAAGATAGAGATACGCAGTATTTT. Amino acids: CSATGTSQDRDTQYF.

This sequence joins TRBV6-1 and TRBJ2-7; D perhaps matches TRBD2 (6 bases). The CDR3 runs 14 residues. V was pared by 6 bases and J by 4 bases, with 16 bases between. Germline CDR1 reads MNHNS; CDR2 reads SASEGT. For the CDR3, the DNA is TGTGCCAGCAGCCCCGGGGGTAGGGGATACGAGCAGTACTTC. It specifies CASSPGGRGYEQYF.

Judged by abundance, this clonotype is large. The rearrangement links TRBV6-1 to TRBJ2-1; 8 bases line up with TRBD1. The CDR3 contains 16 residues. From germline, CDR1 is MNHNS and CDR2 SASEGT. Losses at the gene ends were 5 bases for V and 4 bases for J; bases not matched to a gene: 10. CDR3 sequence: CASSPPDRGRYNEQFF. The CDR3 coding sequence is TGTGCCAGCAGTCCCCCCGACAGGGGTAGGTACAATGAGCAGTTCTTC.

This clonotype was seen once. The chain is built from TRBV7-2 and TRBJ2-3; D may be TRBD2 (5 bases). V lost 1 base and J lost 3, with 11 bases in between. The length of the CDR3 is 15 residues. Germline loops: CDR1 SGHTA, CDR2 FQGNSA. As DNA, the CDR3 is TGTGCCAGCAGCTTAGGTGGTAGGAGGACAGATACGCAGTATTTT. Amino acid sequence: CASSLGGRRTDTQYF.

The chain employs TRBV2 and TRBJ1-3; D ambiguous. Germline-derived CDR1 and CDR2 are SNHLY and FYNNEI. V lost 3 bases and J lost 0, with 6 bases in between. The CDR3 extends over 14 amino acids. CDR3 in DNA: TGTGCCAGCAGTGAGGGATACTCTGGAAACACCATATATTTT. Translating it yields CASSEGYSGNTIYF.

The chain combines TRBV20-1 with TRBJ2-1, with TRBD2 identical over 8 bases. Germline loops: CDR1 DFQATT, CDR2 SNEGSKA (reference sequence). Trimming removed 4 bases from V and 12 bases from J; junction bases left unmatched: 14. The CDR3 has 14 amino acids. CDR3 sequence: CSATTSAEESGQFF. The CDR3 bases are TGCAGTGCTACGACTAGCGCCGAGGAGAGTGGGCAGTTCTTC.

This chain joins TRBV20-1 and TRBJ2-1; 16 bases are a match to TRBD2. Unmatched junction bases numbered 6, after V lost 4 bases and J lost 9 bases. Germline lookup yields CDR1 DFQATT and CDR2 SNEGSKA (reference sequence). The CDR3 runs 15 residues. The CDR3 loop reads CSATSGTSGGGEQFF. The CDR3, as DNA: TGCAGTGCTACATCCGGGACTAGCGGGGGGGGTGAGCAGTTCTTC.